This T cell receptor beta chain was profiled in a study of blood T cell repertoires in COVID-19. On the study more broadly: From T cells, B-cell-depleted T cells, or PBMCs came the material, which was cDNA or gDNA.

As originally analysed: Estimation of nucleated cell counts relied on the amplification of reference gene primers. This table comes from immunoSEQ multiplex PCR, and its TCRdb copy is limited to in-frame clones, with some not included. That table furnishes V, J and clone size, whereas the DNA furnished D and trimming. The table includes more than 85,000 clones, roughly 88% detected once. The CDR3 is 13 amino acids. The V end lost 5 bases, the J end lost 3 bases, and 10 bases lay between the germline ends. Germline V gene lookup returns CDR1 MNHEY and CDR2 SVGAGI. The specimen sequenced was peripheral blood. The TCR sequence derives from a woman aged 60-75 years with acute or convalescent COVID-19. The chain links TRBV6-5 to TRBJ1-2, with D hard to call. CDR3 coding DNA: TGTGCCAGCAGTCCCGGACTATACTATGGCTACACCTTC. Translated: CASSPGLYYGYTF.